A single T cell receptor (beta chain) is shown here with its context. The table lists this clonotype with many counts. Its antigen target is currently unknown. No much larger clone is present one base from it, and per-base qualities are unavailable. This specimen comes from a study of early T cells in non-severe SARS-CoV-2 infection (dated by TCRdb to the early 2020s). Concerning the study at large: Because TCR sequencing was done on bulk RNA from unsorted whole blood, the alpha and beta chains could not be paired. The paper as a whole reports these results and caveats: VDJdb matching was skewed toward anti-spike CD8 responses and likely underestimated virus-specific expansions by missing private and CD4 specificities.

The study was a case-control design nested within a healthcare worker cohort in London, UK, with weekly nasopharyngeal swab PCR tests and blood sampling. Healthcare workers were recruited during the week of the UK lockdown, between 23 and 31 March 2020, and followed weekly for up to about 15 weeks. The CDR3 numbers 13 residues from cysteine through phenylalanine. Of all the DNA, just the CDR3 is kept, 39 bases in frame from base 1. V is cut back by 6 bases and J by 2 bases, with 2 bases in the junction unmatched. CDR1 and CDR2 (MNHEY, SMNVEV) derive from the germline V gene (reference sequence). The library was made by 5' RACE. Sequencer: NextSeq 500. To correct for sequencing error and PCR bias, the TCR library protocol tagged individual cDNA molecules with unique molecular identifiers. Sequencing covered both TCR alpha and beta chains, and within each sample the abundances of alpha and beta sequences were tightly co-correlated. For the original study's pipeline: Decombinator V4 was used to annotate the V gene, J gene and CDR3 of the TCR sequences. Expanded TCRs were defined as changing significantly between any two time points under a Poisson model with p below 0.0001. TCR abundances were normalised to the total number of TCRs sequenced per sample and expressed as counts per million. MAIT TCRs were defined by TRAV1-2 paired with TRAJ12, TRAJ20 or TRAJ33, and iNKT TCRs by TRAV10 paired with TRAJ18. A search of VDJdb, accessed on 1 November 2021, was run for TCRs annotated to CMV, EBV and SARS-CoV-2, with TCRs annotated for multiple antigens excluded. Using fastp trimming at Q25 and MiXCR clonotype assembly, TCRdb reanalyzed the public sequencing data and kept in-frame beta chains. Rows are combined by CDR3 protein, so each entry shows the most common genes and DNA. For this entry, the V and J calls and clone size follow TCRdb and not the study's own pipeline. The table for this sample lists tens of thousands of distinct CDR3 sequences; more than 6.5% of them were counted only once. Of the sample, about 5.9% falls within the top ten clones.

This clonotype originated in an adult who was a healthcare worker with PCR-confirmed SARS-CoV-2 infection or an uninfected control (not recorded which). In this chain, TRBV27 is recombined with TRBJ2-7; 9 central bases correspond to TRBD1. The source material was whole blood, sampled at baseline. CDR3 protein: CASSRDRAYEQYF. In nucleotides, the sequence is TGTGCCAGCAGCCGGGACAGGGCCTACGAGCAGTACTTC.